Sequencing of this T cell receptor beta chain was carried out in a study of T cells in Graves' hyperthyroidism and ophthalmopathy. The CDR3 length is 13 residues. CDR1 MNHEY and CDR2 SVGEGT come from the germline V gene. For this clonotype: Its specificity is unknown.

Study outcomes and limitations: The model predicted ophthalmopathy a median approximately 6 months before onset.

Patients between 18 and 65 years old had hyperthyroidism, newly diagnosed and lasting under 2 months. Regions amplified from RNA transcripts were the TCR beta CDR3 regions. When the TCR CDR3 underwent first-round RT-PCR, the HTBI primer set was used. TCRdb used MiXCR to reprocess the multiplex PCR reads, holding one entry per CDR3 protein. This sample has roughly 100,000 distinct CDR3 sequences; approximately 42% occur once, and the top ten carry 10% to 13%. Material for sequencing was peripheral blood or thyroid tissue (not recorded which). The rearrangement uses TRBV6-2 or TRBV6-3 and TRBJ1-6; D gene uncertain. The sequence was collected from a woman aged 30 to 39 with Graves' hyperthyroidism. This CDR3 is CARRGSYNSPLHF. CDR3 nucleotide sequence: TGTGCTAGGCGTGGGTCGTATAATTCACCCCTCCACTTT.